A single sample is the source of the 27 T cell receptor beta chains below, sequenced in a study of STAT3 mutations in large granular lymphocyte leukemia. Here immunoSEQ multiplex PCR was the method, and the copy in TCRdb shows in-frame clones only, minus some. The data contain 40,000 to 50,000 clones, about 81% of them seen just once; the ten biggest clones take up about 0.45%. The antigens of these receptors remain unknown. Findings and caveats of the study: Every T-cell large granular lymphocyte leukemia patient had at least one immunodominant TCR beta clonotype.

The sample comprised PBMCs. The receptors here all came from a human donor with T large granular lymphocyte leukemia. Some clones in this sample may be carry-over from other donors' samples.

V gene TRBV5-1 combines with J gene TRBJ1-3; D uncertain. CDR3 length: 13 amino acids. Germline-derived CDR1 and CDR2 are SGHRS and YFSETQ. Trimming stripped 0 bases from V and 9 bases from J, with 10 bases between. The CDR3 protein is CASSLVGRSTIYF. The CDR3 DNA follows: TGCGCCAGCAGCTTGGTAGGCCGAAGCACCATATATTTT.

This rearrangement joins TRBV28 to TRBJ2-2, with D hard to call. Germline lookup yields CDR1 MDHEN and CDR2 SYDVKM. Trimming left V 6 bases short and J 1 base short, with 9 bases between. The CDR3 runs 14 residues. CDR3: CASSSRMNTGELFF. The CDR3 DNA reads TGTGCCAGCAGCTCCCGAATGAACACCGGGGAGCTGTTTTTT.

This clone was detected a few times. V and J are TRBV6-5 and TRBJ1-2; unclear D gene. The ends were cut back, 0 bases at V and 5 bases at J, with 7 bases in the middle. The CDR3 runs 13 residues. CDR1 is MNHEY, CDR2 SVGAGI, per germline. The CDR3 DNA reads TGTGCCAGCAGTTACTCTGGAGGGTATGGCTACACCTTC. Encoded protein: CASSYSGGYGYTF.

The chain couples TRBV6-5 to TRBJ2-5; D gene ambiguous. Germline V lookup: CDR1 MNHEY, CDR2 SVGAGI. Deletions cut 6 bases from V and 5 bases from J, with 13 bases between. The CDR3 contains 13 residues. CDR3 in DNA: TGTGCCAGCAGGCGCACCCTCCTGGAGACCCAGTACTTC. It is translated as CASRRTLLETQYF.

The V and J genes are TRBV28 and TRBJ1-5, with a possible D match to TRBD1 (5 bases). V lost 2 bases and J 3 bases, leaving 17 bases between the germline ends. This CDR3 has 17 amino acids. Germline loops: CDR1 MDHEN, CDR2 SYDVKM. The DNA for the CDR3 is TGTGCCAGCAGTTTAGCTCGGGGGGACGGGTTCAATCAGCCCCAGCATTTT. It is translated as CASSLARGDGFNQPQHF.

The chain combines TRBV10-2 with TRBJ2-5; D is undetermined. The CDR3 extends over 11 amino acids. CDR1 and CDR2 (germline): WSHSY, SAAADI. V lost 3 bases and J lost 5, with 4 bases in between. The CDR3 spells CASSDLETQYF. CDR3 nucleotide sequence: TGCGCCAGCAGTGATTTGGAGACCCAGTACTTC.

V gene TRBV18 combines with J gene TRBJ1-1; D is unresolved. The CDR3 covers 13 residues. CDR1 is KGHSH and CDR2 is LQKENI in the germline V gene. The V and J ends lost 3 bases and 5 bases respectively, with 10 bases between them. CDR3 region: CASSPEGWTEAFF. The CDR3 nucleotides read TGTGCCAGCTCACCCGAGGGTTGGACTGAAGCTTTCTTT. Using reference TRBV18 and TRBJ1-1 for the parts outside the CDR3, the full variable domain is NAGVMQNPRHLVRRRGQEARLRCSPMKGHSHVYWYRQLPEEGLKFMVYLQKENIIDESGMPKERFSAEFPKEGPSILRIQQVVRGDSAAYFCASSPEGWTEAFFGQGTRLTVV.

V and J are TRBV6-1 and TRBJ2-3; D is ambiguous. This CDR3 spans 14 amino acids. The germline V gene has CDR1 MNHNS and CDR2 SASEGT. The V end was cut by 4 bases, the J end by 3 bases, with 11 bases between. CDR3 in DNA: TGTGCCAGCAGTGTGTTAGGCCGAACAGATACGCAGTATTTT. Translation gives CASSVLGRTDTQYF.

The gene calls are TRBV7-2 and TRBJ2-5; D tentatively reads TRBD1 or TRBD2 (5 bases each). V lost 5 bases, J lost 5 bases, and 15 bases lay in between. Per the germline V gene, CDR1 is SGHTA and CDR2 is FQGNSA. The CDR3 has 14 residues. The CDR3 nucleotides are TGTGCCAGCAGCAGAGGGACCCTCGAGGAGACCCAGTACTTC. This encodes CASSRGTLEETQYF.

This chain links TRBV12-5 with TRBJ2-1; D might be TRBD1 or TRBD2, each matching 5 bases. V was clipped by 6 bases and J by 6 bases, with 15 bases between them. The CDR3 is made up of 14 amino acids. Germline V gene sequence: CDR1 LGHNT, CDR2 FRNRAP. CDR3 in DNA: TGTGCTAGTGGCTTATGGGGTGGGGGCAATGAGCAGTTCTTC. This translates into CASGLWGGGNEQFF.

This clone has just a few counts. The CDR3 DNA is TGTGCCAGCAGCTTACGCAGCACCGGGGAGCTGTTTTTT. This translates into CASSLRSTGELFF. This chain uses TRBV11-3 with TRBJ2-2; D not resolved. V shed 2 bases and J shed 4 bases, with 5 bases lying between them. From germline, CDR1 is SGHNT and CDR2 YENEEA. This CDR3 is 13 amino acids long. The variable domain in full, with the rest retrieved from reference TRBV11-3 and TRBJ2-2, is EAGVVQSPRYKIIEKKQPVAFWCNPISGHNTLYWYLQNLGQGPELLIRYENEEAVDDSQLPKDRFSAERLKGVDSTLKIQPAELGDSAVYLCASSLRSTGELFFGEGSRLTVL.

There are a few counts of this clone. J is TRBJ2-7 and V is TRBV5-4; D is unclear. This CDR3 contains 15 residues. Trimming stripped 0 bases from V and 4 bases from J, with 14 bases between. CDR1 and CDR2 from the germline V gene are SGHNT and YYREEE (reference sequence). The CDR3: CASSLGSVQLYEQYF. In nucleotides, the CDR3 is TGTGCCAGCAGCTTGGGGTCGGTCCAACTGTACGAGCAGTACTTC.

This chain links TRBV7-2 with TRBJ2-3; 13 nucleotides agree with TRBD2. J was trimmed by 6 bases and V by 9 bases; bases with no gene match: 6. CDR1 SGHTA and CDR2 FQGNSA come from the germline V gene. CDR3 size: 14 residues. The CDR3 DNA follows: TGTGCCAGTAGACTAGCGGGGGGCCGCGATACGCAGTATTTT. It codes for CASRLAGGRDTQYF. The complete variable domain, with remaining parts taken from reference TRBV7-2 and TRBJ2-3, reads GAGVSQSPSNKVTEKGKDVELRCDPISGHTALYWYRQSLGQGLEFLIYFQGNSAPDKSGLPSDRFSAERTGGSVSTLTIQRTQQEDSAVYLCASRLAGGRDTQYFGPGTRLTVL.

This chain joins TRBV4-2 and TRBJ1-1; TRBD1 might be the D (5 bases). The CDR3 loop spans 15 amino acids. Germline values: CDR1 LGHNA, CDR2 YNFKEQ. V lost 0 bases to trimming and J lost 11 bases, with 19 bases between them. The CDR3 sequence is CASSQEHTGGSDAFF. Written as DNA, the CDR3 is TGTGCCAGCAGCCAAGAACATACGGGGGGATCCGACGCTTTCTTT.

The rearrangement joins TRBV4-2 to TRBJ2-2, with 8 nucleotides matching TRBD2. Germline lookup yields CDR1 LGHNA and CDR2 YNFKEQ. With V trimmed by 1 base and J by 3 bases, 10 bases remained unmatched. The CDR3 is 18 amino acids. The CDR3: CASSQAPPGGVDTGELFF. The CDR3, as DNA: TGTGCCAGCAGCCAAGCCCCTCCCGGGGGGGTCGACACCGGGGAGCTGTTTTTT.

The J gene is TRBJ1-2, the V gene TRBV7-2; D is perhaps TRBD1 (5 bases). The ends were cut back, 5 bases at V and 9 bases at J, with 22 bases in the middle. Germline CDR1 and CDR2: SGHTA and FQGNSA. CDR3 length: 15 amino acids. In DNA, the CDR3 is TGTGCCAGCAGCGAAGAACCCTCGGGGGGTTATAGCTACACCTTC. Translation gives CASSEEPSGGYSYTF.

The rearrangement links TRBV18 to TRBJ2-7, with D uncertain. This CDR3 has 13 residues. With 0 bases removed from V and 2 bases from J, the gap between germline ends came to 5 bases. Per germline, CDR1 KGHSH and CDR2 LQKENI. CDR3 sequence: CASSPPAAYEQYF. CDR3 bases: TGTGCCAGCTCACCACCGGCAGCCTACGAGCAGTACTTC.

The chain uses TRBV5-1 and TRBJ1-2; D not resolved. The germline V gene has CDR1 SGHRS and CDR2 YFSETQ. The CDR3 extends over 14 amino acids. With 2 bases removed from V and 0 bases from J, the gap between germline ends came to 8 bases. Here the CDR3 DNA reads TGCGCCAGCAGCTTCAACGAGGCTAACTATGGCTACACCTTC. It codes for CASSFNEANYGYTF.

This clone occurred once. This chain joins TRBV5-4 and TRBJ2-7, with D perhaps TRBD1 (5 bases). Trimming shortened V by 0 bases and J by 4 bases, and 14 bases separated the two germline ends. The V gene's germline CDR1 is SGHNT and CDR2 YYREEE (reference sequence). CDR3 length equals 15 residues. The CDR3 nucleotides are TGTGCCAGCAGCTTGGAAGGTAAAAGGGGTTACGAGCAGTACTTC. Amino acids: CASSLEGKRGYEQYF.

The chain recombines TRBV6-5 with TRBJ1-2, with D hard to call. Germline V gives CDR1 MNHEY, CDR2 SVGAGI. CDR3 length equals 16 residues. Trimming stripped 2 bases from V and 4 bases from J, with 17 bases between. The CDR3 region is CASSYVKRAAVYGYTF. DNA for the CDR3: TGTGCCAGCAGTTACGTAAAGAGGGCCGCGGTCTATGGCTACACCTTC.

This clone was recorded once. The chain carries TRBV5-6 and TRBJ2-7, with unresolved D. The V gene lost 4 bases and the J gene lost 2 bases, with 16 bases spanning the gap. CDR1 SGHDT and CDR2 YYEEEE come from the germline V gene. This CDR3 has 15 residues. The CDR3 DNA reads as TGTGCCAGCAGCCCCCAAGGCCCAGGAGCCTACGAGCAGTACTTC. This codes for CASSPQGPGAYEQYF.

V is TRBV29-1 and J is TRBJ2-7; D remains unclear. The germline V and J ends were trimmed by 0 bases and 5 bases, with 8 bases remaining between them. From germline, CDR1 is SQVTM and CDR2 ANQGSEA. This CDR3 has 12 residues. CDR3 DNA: TGCAGCGTTGAAGATCGGCAAGACGAGCAGTACTTC. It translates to CSVEDRQDEQYF.

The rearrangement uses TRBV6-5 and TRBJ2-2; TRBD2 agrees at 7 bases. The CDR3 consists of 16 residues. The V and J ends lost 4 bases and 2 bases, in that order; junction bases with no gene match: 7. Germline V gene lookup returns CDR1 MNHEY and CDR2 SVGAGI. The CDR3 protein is CASSLLSGVNTGELFF. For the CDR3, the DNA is TGTGCCAGCAGTTTACTCAGCGGGGTTAACACCGGGGAGCTGTTTTTT.

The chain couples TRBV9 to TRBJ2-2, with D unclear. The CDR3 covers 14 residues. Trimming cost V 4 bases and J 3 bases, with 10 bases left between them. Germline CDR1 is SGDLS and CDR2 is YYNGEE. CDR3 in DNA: TGTGCCAGCAGCACCAGCCCAGACACCGGGGAGCTGTTTTTT. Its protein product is CASSTSPDTGELFF.

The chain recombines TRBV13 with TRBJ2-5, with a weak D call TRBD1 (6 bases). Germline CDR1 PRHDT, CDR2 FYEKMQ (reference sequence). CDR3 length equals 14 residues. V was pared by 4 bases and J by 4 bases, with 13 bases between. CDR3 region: CASSSQGFRETQYF. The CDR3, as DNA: TGTGCCAGCAGCTCCCAGGGGTTCCGAGAGACCCAGTACTTC.

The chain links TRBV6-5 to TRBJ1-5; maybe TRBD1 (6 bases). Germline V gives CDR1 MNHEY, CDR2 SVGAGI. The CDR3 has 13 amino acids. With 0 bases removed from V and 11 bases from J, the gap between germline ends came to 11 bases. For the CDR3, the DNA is TGTGCCAGCAGTTACTCAGGGGGTCTGGCCCAGCATTTT. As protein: CASSYSGGLAQHF.

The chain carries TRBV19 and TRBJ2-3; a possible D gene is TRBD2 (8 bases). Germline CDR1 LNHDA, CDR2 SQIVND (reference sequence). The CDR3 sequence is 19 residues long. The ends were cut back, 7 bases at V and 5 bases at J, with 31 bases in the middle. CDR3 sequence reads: CASTPVGGAGSGEGDTQYF. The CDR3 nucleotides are TGTGCCAGTACCCCCGTAGGGGGCGCCGGTAGCGGGGAAGGAGATACGCAGTATTTT.